One and the same sample provided the 25 T cell receptor beta chains below, sequenced in a study of cytomegalovirus exposure and HLA in healthy donors. Profiling relied on immunoSEQ multiplex PCR, and the TCRdb table lists in-frame clones only, not all of them. Altogether 150,000 or so clones are present, just over 85% being singletons, with the ten largest covering about 2.2%. Sequenced sample: PBMCs. These receptors were obtained from a human donor in good health.

The chain is built from TRBV9 and TRBJ1-3, with a tentative D call TRBD1 (5 bases). V was pared by 4 bases and J by 2 bases, with 16 bases between. Germline lookup yields CDR1 SGDLS and CDR2 YYNGEE. This CDR3 region has 16 residues. The CDR3 protein is CASSSTSGGAGNTIYF. CDR3 bases: TGTGCCAGCAGCTCCACCTCTGGGGGGGCTGGAAACACCATATATTTT.

This clone was counted a single time. CDR3 nucleotide sequence: TGTGCCAGCAGCTCTAGTCGTGCGGGTCGCACTGAAGCTTTCTTT. Encoded protein: CASSSSRAGRTEAFF. The V gene is TRBV7-2, the J gene TRBJ1-1; D is unclear. The CDR3 has 15 residues. Per germline, CDR1 SGHTA and CDR2 FQGNSA. Trimming took off 4 bases at V and 4 bases at J, with 16 bases between the two ends.

The V gene is TRBV9, the J gene TRBJ2-3; possible D gene TRBD2, 6 bases. CDR1 is SGDLS, CDR2 YYNGEE, per germline. The CDR3 spans 15 residues. V lost 6 bases and J 2 bases, leaving 16 bases between the germline ends. The CDR3 sequence is CASTYSGDLTDTQYF. The CDR3 DNA is TGTGCCAGCACTTACTCGGGAGATCTCACAGATACGCAGTATTTT.

The chain couples TRBV19 to TRBJ1-2, with TRBD1 matching over 10 bases. The junction had 6 bases not matched to a gene; V was cut back by 5 bases and J by 3 bases. Germline assignment: CDR1 LNHDA and CDR2 SQIVND (reference sequence). The CDR3 length is 15 residues. CDR3 bases: TGTGCCAGTAGTCGATCGGGGACAGGGGACTATGGCTACACCTTC. This codes for CASSRSGTGDYGYTF.

This chain joins TRBV29-1 and TRBJ2-7; 11 nucleotides match TRBD2. There are 14 residues in the CDR3. With V trimmed by 6 bases and J by 1 base, 5 bases remained unmatched. Germline V gives CDR1 SQVTM, CDR2 ANQGSEA. DNA for the CDR3: TGCAGCGTGGGGGGACTAGCGGCTTCCTACGAGCAGTACTTC. Residues: CSVGGLAASYEQYF.

V and J are TRBV2 and TRBJ1-2; TRBD1 matches 8 bases. Germline CDR1 is SNHLY and CDR2 is FYNNEI. V lost 9 bases and J lost 3; bases outside the gene matches: 9. This CDR3 spans 14 amino acids. CDR3 protein: CASADQGAHYGYTF. CDR3 nucleotides: TGTGCCAGTGCGGATCAGGGGGCTCACTATGGCTACACCTTC.

The CDR3 sequence: CASSLRNQPQHF. CDR3 DNA: TGTGCCAGTAGTCTTCGGAATCAGCCCCAGCATTTT. The chain uses TRBV19 and TRBJ1-5; D remains ambiguous. This CDR3 has 12 amino acids. The germline gives CDR1 LNHDA, CDR2 SQIVND (reference sequence). With 5 bases removed from V and 4 bases from J, the gap between germline ends came to 6 bases.

The chain uses TRBV19 and TRBJ2-3; the match to TRBD2 covers 7 bases. The trim removed 6 bases at V and 1 base at J, leaving 10 bases unmatched. This CDR3 region has 16 residues. Germline V gene sequence: CDR1 LNHDA, CDR2 SQIVND (reference sequence). CDR3 DNA sequence: TGTGCCAGTAGAAGCGGACTAGGGCGGGGCACAGATACGCAGTATTTT. Its translation is CASRSGLGRGTDTQYF. Combining the CDR3 with reference TRBV19 and TRBJ2-3 gives the whole variable domain DGGITQSPKYLFRKEGQNVTLSCEQNLNHDAMYWYRQDPGQGLRLIYYSQIVNDFQKGDIAEGYSVSREKKESFPLTVTSAQKNPTAFYLCASRSGLGRGTDTQYFGPGTRLTVL.

The chain recombines TRBV19 with TRBJ2-1; TRBD2 matches 8 bases. The CDR3 loop spans 14 amino acids. The germline V gene encodes CDR1 LNHDA and CDR2 SQIVND (reference sequence). Germline trimming cut 5 bases from V and 9 bases from J; bases unmatched to any gene: 9. The CDR3 loop is CASSAGTSSSEQFF. CDR3 bases: TGTGCCAGTAGTGCCGGGACTAGTTCATCTGAGCAGTTCTTC. The full variable domain, in which reference TRBV19 and TRBJ2-1 provide the parts outside the CDR3, is DGGITQSPKYLFRKEGQNVTLSCEQNLNHDAMYWYRQDPGQGLRLIYYSQIVNDFQKGDIAEGYSVSREKKESFPLTVTSAQKNPTAFYLCASSAGTSSSEQFFGPGTRLTVL.

The V gene is TRBV7-2, the J gene TRBJ1-5; maybe TRBD1 (6 bases). CDR3 length equals 14 residues. CDR1 and CDR2 (germline): SGHTA, FQGNSA. V lost 6 bases, J lost 5 bases, and 14 bases lay in between. CDR3 DNA: TGTGCCAGCAGGGCGGGGGGCGTCGATCAGCCCCAGCATTTT. Translating it yields CASRAGGVDQPQHF.

The V and J genes are TRBV5-4 and TRBJ1-2; the D gene is possibly TRBD1 (6 bases). Looked up from germline, CDR1 is SGHNT and CDR2 is YYREEE (reference sequence). Trimming removed 2 bases at V and 3 bases at J, with 11 bases between. The CDR3 contains 14 residues. CDR3 nucleotides: TGTGCCAGCAGCTTATTCTCAGGGGACTATGGCTACACCTTC. It is translated as CASSLFSGDYGYTF.

V is TRBV19 and J is TRBJ2-7, with D maybe TRBD2 (6 bases). The CDR3 covers 15 residues. Per the germline V gene, CDR1 is LNHDA and CDR2 is SQIVND (reference sequence). Trimming removed 3 bases from V and 2 bases from J, with 14 bases in between. The CDR3 sequence is CASSISLANAYEQYF. CDR3 coding DNA: TGTGCCAGTAGTATCAGTCTAGCGAATGCCTACGAGCAGTACTTC.

The CDR3 loop is CASSLIGGDQPQHF. The CDR3 bases are TGTGCCAGCAGTTTGATAGGGGGCGATCAGCCCCAGCATTTT. The rearrangement uses TRBV28 and TRBJ1-5, with TRBD1 matching over 7 bases. Germline lookup yields CDR1 MDHEN and CDR2 SYDVKM. CDR3 length equals 14 residues. V gave up 3 bases and J gave up 5 bases; unmatched junction bases: 4.

The chain couples TRBV27 to TRBJ1-1, with a tentative D call TRBD1 (6 bases). V shed 7 bases and J shed 2 bases, with 17 bases lying between them. CDR1 is MNHEY and CDR2 is SMNVEV in the germline V gene (reference sequence). There are 15 residues in the CDR3. The CDR3: CASNFRGHSNTEAFF. CDR3 DNA sequence: TGTGCCAGCAATTTCAGGGGTCACTCTAACACTGAAGCTTTCTTT.

The V call is TRBV30, the J call TRBJ1-1; 7 positions match TRBD1. Looked up from germline, CDR1 is GTSNPN and CDR2 is SVGIG (reference sequence). The CDR3 extends over 16 amino acids. After removal of 0 bases from V and 0 bases from J, the junction contained 7 bases not matched to a gene. CDR3 sequence (DNA): TGTGCCTGGAGTGTCTCGACAGGGCGAGTGAACACTGAAGCTTTCTTT. It encodes CAWSVSTGRVNTEAFF.

The chain recombines TRBV19 with TRBJ1-2, with D unresolved. The length of the CDR3 is 15 residues. Looked up from germline, CDR1 is LNHDA and CDR2 is SQIVND (reference sequence). The ends were cut back, 7 bases at V and 4 bases at J, with 19 bases in the middle. The CDR3 protein is CASTTNPAALYGYTF. For the CDR3, the DNA is TGTGCCAGTACCACGAATCCCGCCGCACTCTATGGCTACACCTTC.

V gene TRBV2 combines with J gene TRBJ2-5; TRBD2 agrees at 10 bases. The CDR3 covers 16 residues. Unmatched junction bases numbered 8, after V lost 2 bases and J lost 5 bases. The germline V gene encodes CDR1 SNHLY and CDR2 FYNNEI. CDR3 residues: CASSEWASGGGETQYF. In DNA, the CDR3 is TGTGCCAGCAGTGAATGGGCTAGCGGGGGTGGGGAGACCCAGTACTTC.

The J gene is TRBJ1-5, the V gene TRBV2, with no clear D. The V gene lost 1 base and the J gene lost 5 bases, with 15 bases spanning the gap. Germline V gives CDR1 SNHLY, CDR2 FYNNEI. The CDR3 contains 16 residues. CDR3 nucleotide sequence: TGTGCCAGCAGTGAAGGTGGCGGGTTGAGGGATCAGCCCCAGCATTTT. It codes for CASSEGGGLRDQPQHF.

The V and J genes are TRBV7-2 and TRBJ2-7; 10 bases align to TRBD2. The CDR3 totals 17 residues. CDR1 and CDR2 (germline): SGHTA, FQGNSA. V lost 7 bases and J lost 4; bases outside the gene matches: 16. The CDR3 sequence is CASIDQGLAGAAYEQYF. The DNA for the CDR3 is TGTGCCAGCATTGACCAGGGGCTAGCGGGGGCTGCTTACGAGCAGTACTTC.

The J gene is TRBJ2-5, the V gene TRBV28; TRBD2 might be the D (6 bases). Germline values: CDR1 MDHEN, CDR2 SYDVKM. V was clipped by 3 bases and J by 4 bases, with 12 bases between them. The CDR3 runs 14 residues. The CDR3 protein is CASSLPREAETQYF. The CDR3, as DNA: TGTGCCAGCAGTTTGCCCAGGGAGGCAGAGACCCAGTACTTC. Looking up the rest from reference TRBV28 and TRBJ2-5 gives the full variable domain: DVKVTQSSRYLVKRTGEKVFLECVQDMDHENMFWYRQDPGLGLRLIYFSYDVKMKEKGDIPEGYSVSREKKERFSLILESASTNQTSMYLCASSLPREAETQYFGPGTRLLVL.

The V call is TRBV7-3, the J call TRBJ2-2, with TRBD2 as a possible D gene (6 bases). Germline V lookup: CDR1 SGHTA, CDR2 FQGTGA. The CDR3 has 16 residues. Trimming left V 5 bases short and J 0 bases short, with 13 bases between. CDR3 residues: CASSPVGGPNTGELFF. The CDR3 DNA sequence: TGTGCCAGCAGCCCGGTGGGGGGACCGAACACCGGGGAGCTGTTTTTT.

This chain joins TRBV27 and TRBJ2-3; tentative D call: TRBD1 (5 bases). The CDR3 has 17 residues. Germline loops: CDR1 MNHEY, CDR2 SMNVEV (reference sequence). The V end lost 5 bases, the J end lost 2 bases, and 20 bases lay between the germline ends. The CDR3 protein is CASSPIPDILTTDTQYF. As DNA, the CDR3 is TGTGCCAGCAGTCCCATTCCGGACATACTCACCACAGATACGCAGTATTTT.

The chain uses TRBV9 and TRBJ2-5, with 13 bases identical to TRBD2. Germline values: CDR1 SGDLS, CDR2 YYNGEE. The CDR3 totals 16 residues. V lost 3 bases to trimming and J lost 0 bases; unmatched junction nucleotides: 2. This CDR3 is CASSGGTSGDQETQYF. CDR3 coding DNA: TGTGCCAGCAGCGGGGGGACTAGCGGGGACCAAGAGACCCAGTACTTC.

This chain links TRBV27 with TRBJ2-1; 10 bases agree with TRBD2. With 1 base clipped from V and 5 bases from J, the junction kept 11 bases outside the gene matches. CDR3 size: 18 residues. Per the germline V gene, CDR1 is MNHEY and CDR2 is SMNVEV (reference sequence). CDR3 sequence reads: CASSLYRPSGRRDNEQFF. DNA of the CDR3: TGTGCCAGCAGTTTATACAGGCCTAGCGGGAGACGGGACAATGAGCAGTTCTTC.

The chain couples TRBV7-2 to TRBJ1-4, with D maybe TRBD1 (5 bases). Trimming removed 5 bases from V and 0 bases from J, with 10 bases in between. Germline CDR1 and CDR2: SGHTA and FQGNSA. The CDR3 loop spans 15 amino acids. The CDR3 DNA reads as TGTGCCAGCAGCATGAAGACAGCAACTAATGAAAAACTGTTTTTT. Translating it yields CASSMKTATNEKLFF.